The 8 T cell receptor beta chains listed next were all sequenced from one sample in a study of blood T cell repertoires in COVID-19. Repertoires were generated with immunoSEQ multiplex PCR, while TCRdb's copy carries only in-frame clones and drops some. Seen here are approximately 77,000 clones, 65% to 85% observed once, and the top ten hold under 20%. Sequencing input: peripheral blood. These receptors came from a woman aged 60-75 years with acute or convalescent COVID-19.

This clone was found a few times. The chain employs TRBV2 and TRBJ1-6; D remains unclear. Deletions cut 6 bases from V and 4 bases from J, with 13 bases between. The CDR3 has 15 residues. CDR1 SNHLY and CDR2 FYNNEI come from the germline V gene. The CDR3 spells CASRYDATYNSPLHF. In nucleotides, the CDR3 is TGTGCCAGCAGATACGATGCGACTTATAATTCACCCCTCCACTTT.

The chain joins TRBV28 to TRBJ1-1; D is unclear. The CDR3 sequence is 14 residues long. Per the germline V gene, CDR1 is MDHEN and CDR2 is SYDVKM. V lost 3 bases, J lost 1 base, and 9 bases lay in between. The CDR3 DNA follows: TGTGCCAGCAGTTTCCCGGGAGGGAACACTGAAGCTTTCTTT. Protein sequence: CASSFPGGNTEAFF. Using reference TRBV28 and TRBJ1-1 for the parts outside the CDR3, the full variable domain is DVKVTQSSRYLVKRTGEKVFLECVQDMDHENMFWYRQDPGLGLRLIYFSYDVKMKEKGDIPEGYSVSREKKERFSLILESASTNQTSMYLCASSFPGGNTEAFFGQGTRLTVV.

V gene TRBV29-1 combines with J gene TRBJ1-1, with D tentatively TRBD1 (5 bases). The length of the CDR3 is 13 residues. Germline V gene lookup returns CDR1 SQVTM and CDR2 ANQGSEA. Deletions cut 3 bases from V and 5 bases from J, with 13 bases between. The DNA for the CDR3 is TGCAGCGTTGAGGGGGGATTGGGGACTGAAGCTTTCTTT. Amino acids: CSVEGGLGTEAFF.

V and J are TRBV7-6 and TRBJ2-2; TRBD2 is a possible D gene (6 bases). The CDR3 extends over 15 amino acids. The germline V gene has CDR1 SGHVS and CDR2 FNYEAQ. V lost 1 base and J 3 bases, leaving 9 bases between the germline ends. CDR3 in DNA: TGTGCCAGCAGCTTAGACCCTAGCGACACCGGGGAGCTGTTTTTT. It yields the protein CASSLDPSDTGELFF.

The CDR3 DNA sequence: TGTGCCTGGGAGGGACAGGGAAATTCACCCCTCCACTTT. As protein: CAWEGQGNSPLHF. J is TRBJ1-6 and V is TRBV30, with 9 bases matching TRBD1. The CDR3 has 13 amino acids. V dropped 5 bases and J dropped 7; count of bases not matched to a gene: 3. Germline loops: CDR1 GTSNPN, CDR2 SVGIG (reference sequence).

This clone was recorded once. The J gene is TRBJ1-1, the V gene TRBV6-5; TRBD1 is a possible D gene (5 bases). Germline CDR1 reads MNHEY; CDR2 reads SVGAGI. Trimming pared 5 bases from V and 12 bases from J, leaving 19 bases between. CDR3 size: 13 residues. The CDR3 loop is CASSPPWGELTFF. The CDR3 region has the DNA TGTGCCAGCAGTCCCCCTTGGGGCGAGTTGACTTTCTTT.

This chain joins TRBV18 and TRBJ2-1, with 8 bases fitting TRBD2. Germline assignment: CDR1 KGHSH and CDR2 LQKENI. J lost 7 bases, V lost 3 bases, and 8 bases had no gene match. This CDR3 has 15 residues. CDR3 amino acids: CASSPQAGEGNEQFF. The CDR3 nucleotides are TGTGCCAGCTCACCCCAAGCGGGGGAAGGGAATGAGCAGTTCTTC.

In nucleotides, the CDR3 is TGTGCCAGCAGTCGCCGGGACAGGGGCTACGAGCAGTACGTC. This encodes CASSRRDRGYEQYV. This chain joins TRBV6-5 and TRBJ2-7, with TRBD1 identical over 10 bases. The junction had 4 bases not matched to a gene; V was cut back by 5 bases and J by 3 bases. The CDR3 has 14 amino acids. CDR1 MNHEY and CDR2 SVGAGI come from the germline V gene.